This TCR beta chain was obtained from a study of molecular identifiers for immune sequencing clone quantification. The authors built bulk TCR libraries by previously described methods with listed TCR primers. TCRdb reprocessed the PCR reads with MiXCR, giving one entry per CDR3 protein. The table lists under 600,000 distinct CDR3 sequences, roughly a fifth of them singletons. The V gene lost 7 bases and the J gene lost 0 bases, with 15 bases spanning the gap. The CDR3 has 15 residues. CDR1 SGDLS and CDR2 YYNGEE come from the germline V gene. This TCR came from a human donor in good health. Some libraries in this study had Jurkat cell RNA spiked in. The chain carries TRBV9 and TRBJ2-3; the D gene is possibly TRBD2 (6 bases). Sequenced sample: naive CD8+ T cells from blood, with Jurkat cell RNA spiked in. Documented subset: FACS-sorted CD8+CD4-CCR7+CD45RA+ naive T cells. Here the CDR3 DNA reads TGTGCCAGCCGCGACCGGGACTCAAGCACAGATACGCAGTATTTT. Translation gives CASRDRDSSTDTQYF.